Listed here are 21 T cell receptor beta chains from one sample, sequenced in a study of shared clonotypes between healthy human individuals. Sequenced by immunoSEQ multiplex PCR; TCRdb stores in-frame clones only, minus some. The data show more than 850,000 clones, with 70% to 80% seen just once and around 0.47% held by the top ten. Source material: memory CD4+ T cells from PBMCs. Subset indicated: CD45RA-negative fraction. The receptors here all came from a man aged 18 to 30 in good health. Some clones in this sample may be carry-over from other donors' samples.

This sequence joins TRBV18 and TRBJ1-5, with D maybe TRBD1 (6 bases). Germline V gene data show CDR1 as KGHSH and CDR2 as LQKENI. CDR3 size: 14 residues. Trimming took off 3 bases at V and 5 bases at J, with 11 bases between the two ends. The CDR3 sequence is CASSPTGGDQPQHF. The CDR3 nucleotides read TGTGCCAGCTCACCTACCGGGGGCGATCAGCCCCAGCATTTT.

This clone was recorded a few times. The chain uses TRBV7-9 and TRBJ1-5; 9 bases line up with TRBD1. Germline V lookup: CDR1 SEHNR, CDR2 FQNEAQ (reference sequence). V was pared by 5 bases and J by 5 bases, with 7 bases of the junction left unmatched. This CDR3 spans 15 amino acids. The CDR3 loop reads CASSPAGTGYQPQHF. Written as DNA, the CDR3 is TGTGCCAGCAGCCCAGCCGGGACAGGGTATCAGCCCCAGCATTTT.

This chain uses TRBV21-1 with TRBJ2-1; the table's TRBD1 call for D was not verified on the DNA. TRBV21-1 is assigned pseudogene status. There are 18 residues in the CDR3. In nucleotides, the CDR3 is TGTGCCAGCAGCAAAATCAAAGAGACGCAGGATCCCTACAATGAGCAGTTCTTC. Amino acids: CASSKIKETQDPYNEQFF.

V usage is TRBV30 and J usage is TRBJ1-5; perhaps TRBD1 as D (5 bases). The V gene's germline CDR1 is GTSNPN and CDR2 SVGIG (reference sequence). Trimming stripped 2 bases from V and 6 bases from J, with 23 bases between. The CDR3 runs to 17 residues. CDR3 amino acids: CAWSMGGIELIAQPQHF. CDR3 sequence (DNA): TGTGCCTGGAGTATGGGGGGGATCGAGCTAATAGCTCAGCCCCAGCATTTT.

This sequence joins TRBV6-5 and TRBJ2-1; TRBD2 matches at 9 bases. The V gene end was trimmed by 4 bases and the J gene end by 0 bases; junction bases not matched to a gene: 4. Germline lookup yields CDR1 MNHEY and CDR2 SVGAGI. The CDR3 is made up of 16 amino acids. The CDR3 DNA reads as TGTGCCAGCAGTTCGCGACTAGCGGCCTCCTACAATGAGCAGTTCTTC. Protein product: CASSSRLAASYNEQFF.

In its sample, this clone was seen once. The chain has TRBV7-3 and TRBJ1-1; D perhaps matches TRBD1 (5 bases). The V and J ends lost 2 bases and 5 bases respectively, with 21 bases between them. CDR1 SGHTA and CDR2 FQGTGA come from the germline V gene. This CDR3 is built from 17 residues. The CDR3 coding sequence is TGTGCCAGCAGCTTAGGCCCCCTCGGGGGGGGGAATACTGAAGCTTTCTTT. Its translation: CASSLGPLGGGNTEAFF. Looking up the rest from reference TRBV7-3 and TRBJ1-1 gives the full variable domain: GAGVSQTPSNKVTEKGKYVELRCDPISGHTALYWYRQSLGQGPEFLIYFQGTGAADDSGLPNDRFFAVRPEGSVSTLKIQRTERGDSAVYLCASSLGPLGGGNTEAFFGQGTRLTVV.

This clone has just one count. This rearrangement joins TRBV27 to TRBJ2-7, with 9 nucleotides matching TRBD1. Germline CDR1 reads MNHEY; CDR2 reads SMNVEV (reference sequence). The CDR3 has 14 amino acids. Trimming at V came to 5 bases and at J to 5 bases, leaving 7 bases not matched to a gene. In nucleotides, the CDR3 is TGTGCCAGCAGTGAGACAGGGGGTGCCCACGAGCAGTACTTC. It specifies CASSETGGAHEQYF.

V is TRBV5-1 and J is TRBJ2-2; 7 bases agree with TRBD2. The V segment lost 2 bases and the J segment 5 bases; nucleotides outside the gene matches: 3. Germline V gives CDR1 SGHRS, CDR2 YFSETQ. CDR3 size: 14 residues. The CDR3 loop is CASSFTSDTGELFF. Written as DNA, the CDR3 is TGCGCCAGCAGCTTTACTAGCGATACCGGGGAGCTGTTTTTT.

This sequence joins TRBV7-9 and TRBJ2-1, with D possibly matching TRBD2 (5 bases). Germline V CDR1 and CDR2: SEHNR, FQNEAQ (reference sequence). CDR3 length: 14 amino acids. V lost 1 base and J lost 7, with 11 bases in between. CDR3 sequence reads: CASSLEVSVNEQFF. DNA for the CDR3: TGTGCCAGCAGCTTAGAGGTTAGCGTTAATGAGCAGTTCTTC.

In its sample, this clone was seen many times. The V gene is TRBV4-1, the J gene TRBJ1-2, with D tentatively TRBD1 (6 bases). With 4 bases removed from V and 2 bases from J, the gap between germline ends came to 11 bases. Germline V gene sequence: CDR1 MGHRA, CDR2 YSYEKL. There are 14 residues in the CDR3. The CDR3 nucleotides are TGCGCCAGCAGCCCTAACAGGGCCAACTATGGCTACACCTTC. It yields the protein CASSPNRANYGYTF.

V usage is TRBV5-8 and J usage is TRBJ1-2; tentatively, D is TRBD1 (5 bases). The germline V and J ends were trimmed by 0 bases and 2 bases, with 5 bases remaining between them. CDR1 is SGHTS and CDR2 is YDEGEE in the germline V gene. This CDR3 is built from 13 residues. The CDR3 is CASSLEGNYGYTF. As DNA, the CDR3 is TGTGCCAGCAGCTTGGAGGGGAACTATGGCTACACCTTC.

The chain couples TRBV4-3 to TRBJ1-1, with D possibly matching TRBD1 (6 bases). V was shortened by 4 bases and J by 1 base, with 10 bases between the two germline ends. The CDR3 spans 14 residues. CDR1 LGHNA and CDR2 YSLEER come from the germline V gene. DNA of the CDR3: TGCGCCAGCAGCCGCTCACAGGGGAACACTGAAGCTTTCTTT. Translated: CASSRSQGNTEAFF.

CDR3 loop: CASRDSGRGYNEQFF. CDR3 in DNA: TGTGCCAGCAGAGATAGCGGGAGGGGCTACAATGAGCAGTTCTTC. The chain uses TRBV28 and TRBJ2-1, with 11 bases matching TRBD2. Germline CDR1 MDHEN, CDR2 SYDVKM. The V and J ends lost 6 bases and 3 bases, in that order; junction bases with no gene match: 4. The CDR3 loop spans 15 amino acids.

This clone was recorded a few times. The V and J genes are TRBV6-5 and TRBJ2-7, with 9 positions matching TRBD1. CDR3 length: 13 residues. With 10 bases clipped from V and 6 bases from J, the junction kept 10 bases outside the gene matches. Germline values: CDR1 MNHEY, CDR2 SVGAGI. The CDR3 spells CATVGQGSREQYF. DNA of the CDR3: TGTGCCACCGTGGGACAGGGCAGCCGCGAGCAGTACTTC.

The chain is built from TRBV2 and TRBJ2-1; tentatively, D is TRBD1 (5 bases). V lost 2 bases and J 7 bases, leaving 12 bases between the germline ends. CDR1 is SNHLY, CDR2 FYNNEI, per germline. This CDR3 has 14 amino acids. The chain's CDR3 is CASSETQGKNEQFF. CDR3 nucleotides: TGTGCCAGCAGTGAAACGCAGGGAAAAAATGAGCAGTTCTTC.

The rearrangement uses TRBV10-1 and TRBJ1-5; 9 positions match TRBD1. The CDR3 runs 15 residues. Germline V CDR1 and CDR2: WNHNN, SYGVQD (reference sequence). J gave up 6 bases and V 0 bases, and 3 bases lay outside the gene matches. The CDR3 region is CASSESRQGGQPQHF. The CDR3 region has the DNA TGCGCCAGCAGTGAGTCGAGACAGGGGGGTCAGCCCCAGCATTTT.

This clone was found a few times. The chain carries TRBV28 and TRBJ1-2, with D uncertain. The CDR3 loop spans 13 amino acids. Trimming took off 8 bases at V and 4 bases at J, with 14 bases between the two ends. The germline CDR1 and CDR2 sequences are MDHEN and SYDVKM. DNA of the CDR3: TGTGCCAGCGGCCTCGTCGGATTCTATGGCTACACCTTC. Its protein product is CASGLVGFYGYTF.

The table lists this clone with a count of one. The same CDR3 arises from other DNA sequences in this sample as well. This rearrangement joins TRBV18 to TRBJ1-4, with D possibly being TRBD1 (5 bases). Between the trimmed V and J ends, which lost 2 bases and 6 bases, there was a span of 7 bases. Per germline, CDR1 KGHSH and CDR2 LQKENI. The CDR3 extends over 13 amino acids. This CDR3 reads CASSPGADEKLFF. The CDR3 DNA is TGTGCCAGCTCACCAGGGGCAGATGAAAAACTGTTTTTT.

This clone was seen just once. The chain has TRBV6-6 and TRBJ2-2, with a tentative D call TRBD2 (5 bases). The germline V gene encodes CDR1 MNHNY and CDR2 SVGAGI (reference sequence). This CDR3 region has 14 residues. Trimming removed 6 bases from V and 5 bases from J, with 13 bases in between. CDR3 DNA sequence: TGTGCCAGCAGCCCATGGTCGGGAACCGGGGAGCTGTTTTTT. It specifies CASSPWSGTGELFF.

The chain combines TRBV9 with TRBJ2-1; 10 positions agree with TRBD2. Germline CDR1 and CDR2: SGDLS and YYNGEE. CDR3 length equals 16 residues. Unmatched junction bases numbered 8, after V lost 3 bases and J lost 5 bases. Here the CDR3 DNA reads TGTGCCAGCAGCGCCTATAGCGGGAGGTTCCACAATGAGCAGTTCTTC. As protein: CASSAYSGRFHNEQFF.

Points on this clone: Additional DNA sequences in this sample encode the identical CDR3. The chain links TRBV30 to TRBJ1-5; D call uncertain. This CDR3 comprises 15 residues. The germline V and J ends were trimmed by 3 bases and 0 bases, with 12 bases remaining between them. The germline CDR1 and CDR2 sequences are GTSNPN and SVGIG (reference sequence). The CDR3 coding sequence is TGTGCCTGGAGCGCCCTCGGGTATAGCAATCAGCCCCAGCATTTT. Amino acid sequence: CAWSALGYSNQPQHF.